This TCR beta chain was sequenced for a study of T cell clonality in common variable immunodeficiency. This clone came up many times. Read coverage stops 3 residues before the CDR3 terminus; the germline J gene supplies the remainder. Only in-frame clones appear in the TCRdb table, and some are missing; sequencing was by immunoSEQ multiplex PCR. The sample was found to contain over 35,000 clones, and every one recurs. V shed 3 bases and J 5 bases; nucleotides not matched to a gene: 2. The V gene's germline CDR1 is SGHDT and CDR2 YYEEEE. The CDR3 contains 13 residues. The chain uses TRBV5-6 and TRBJ2-1, with 7 nucleotides matching TRBD2. The material sequenced was peripheral blood mononuclear cells. The source is a person between 18 and 75 years old in good health. The CDR3 sequence: CASSSGLDNEQFF. Partial CDR3 DNA: TGTGCCAGCAGCTCTGGACTAGACAATGAG.